This is a list of T cell receptor beta chains from one sample in a study of shared clonotypes between healthy human individuals. Using immunoSEQ multiplex PCR, the repertoire was profiled, and TCRdb retains in-frame clones only, with some absent. The data hold 850,000 to 1,200,000 clones, with roughly 80% observed a single time. Sequencing input: memory CD4+ T cells sorted from blood. The receptors here all came from a young man in good health. Each CDR3 is given with its conserved first and last residue.

cdr3_aa | v_call | cdr3_length | j_call
CASSGGVGNTEAFF | TRBV6-1 | 14 | TRBJ1-1
CASSQTGMNTEAFF | TRBV5-1 | 14 | TRBJ1-1
CAWSTDRGSYEQYF | TRBV30 | 14 | TRBJ2-7
CASSQSRARLNQPQHF | TRBV18 | 16 | TRBJ1-5
CASSGGGQRSYEQYF | TRBV25-1 | 15 | TRBJ2-7
CSVEVADTQYF | TRBV29-1 | 11 | TRBJ2-3
CASTLGLAGPLDTQYF | TRBV7-2 | 16 | TRBJ2-3
CASSIDHYDWDNSPLHF | TRBV19 | 17 | TRBJ1-6
CASRKLGVSNQPQHF | TRBV27 | 15 | TRBJ1-5
CASRPGLAGSGEQFF | TRBV27 | 15 | TRBJ2-1
CASTPGGPGNIQYF | TRBV28 | 14 | TRBJ2-4
CSPKVLTDTQYF | TRBV29-1 | 12 | TRBJ2-3
CASSGRGWYQETQYF | TRBV2 | 15 | TRBJ2-5
CASSIGRLTNEKLFF | TRBV28 | 15 | TRBJ1-4
CASSLGDLSGNTIYF | TRBV5-5 | 15 | TRBJ1-3
CSARLGYGYTF | TRBV20-1 | 11 | TRBJ1-2
CAWRTVGGQGRAFF | TRBV30 | 14 | TRBJ1-1
CASSLALAGVYEQYF | TRBV5-1 | 15 | TRBJ2-7
CASSFDSRWGYTF | TRBV7-2 | 13 | TRBJ1-2
CASSWTSGVSYEQYF | TRBV11-2 | 15 | TRBJ2-7
CASSHRWGDEQYF | TRBV16 | 13 | TRBJ2-7
CASSPRGGNMNTEAFF | TRBV5-6 | 16 | TRBJ1-1
CASSLQGTQPQHF | TRBV7-2 | 13 | TRBJ1-5
CASSLTSGGAYEQYF | TRBV28 | 15 | TRBJ2-7
CALVSGSSSYNEQFF | TRBV7-9 | 15 | TRBJ2-1
CASSPGQGAVSPLHF | TRBV7-8 | 15 | TRBJ1-6
CAWSAGTLAKNIQYF | TRBV30 | 15 | TRBJ2-4
CAWSVKEISRDTIYF | TRBV30 | 15 | TRBJ1-3
CASSGLGRGDGYTF | TRBV2 | 14 | TRBJ1-2
CASSGSKNTGELFF | TRBV11-3 | 14 | TRBJ2-2
CASRYYNEQFF | TRBV6-5 | 11 | TRBJ2-1
CAWSVPWGRRVSNQPQHF | TRBV30 | 18 | TRBJ1-5
CASSLDSGTYNEQFF | TRBV5-1 | 15 | TRBJ2-1
CAWSVGRGKTQYF | TRBV30 | 13 | TRBJ2-5
CACRDRGEKLFF | TRBV2 | 12 | TRBJ1-4
CASSQDWGTGNTIYF | TRBV4-2 | 15 | TRBJ1-3
CASSPSSGGYTDTQYF | TRBV7-2 | 16 | TRBJ2-3
CASSWDRPLYGYTF | TRBV5-4 | 14 | TRBJ1-2
CAWSEGQGFGYTF | TRBV30 | 13 | TRBJ1-2
CASTGLNTGELFF | TRBV4-1 | 13 | TRBJ2-2